This T cell receptor beta chain is from a study of T cell changes during pregnancy in multiple sclerosis. Assay used: immunoSEQ multiplex PCR; TCRdb lists only in-frame clones, some missing. The table has tens of thousands of clones, more than 85% seen once. Germline V lookup: CDR1 KGHSH, CDR2 LQKENI. This CDR3 contains 14 residues. Trimming shortened V by 1 base and J by 8 bases, and 14 bases separated the two germline ends. The sequences come from peripheral blood, collected in the third trimester of pregnancy. This clonotype was sampled from a female donor in good health, enrolled as a control in a pregnancy study. V usage is TRBV18 and J usage is TRBJ1-1; D might be TRBD1 (5 bases). CDR3 DNA: TGTGCCAGCTCACCACTAATAGACAGCCGCGAAGCTTTCTTT. As protein: CASSPLIDSREAFF.